This is a list of T cell receptor beta chains from one sample in a study of CD8 T cells in ankylosing spondylitis. TCRdb used MiXCR to reprocess the 5' RACE reads, holding one entry per CDR3 protein. The sample lists about 240,000 distinct CDR3 sequences; roughly 10% were seen once. Sequenced material: blood, either unsorted or a sorted T cell fraction (not recorded which). These receptors all come from a male donor with ankylosing spondylitis or in good health (not recorded which). Each CDR3 is given without its conserved first and last residue. Each record gives: CDR3 length, V gene, J gene, clone size, CDR3 protein. The size entry is marked missing in some rows and otherwise reads once, few, many or a size class.

cdr3_length: 16; v_call: TRBV9; j_call: TRBJ2-3; clone_size: -; cdr3_aa: ASSVVAWPDPNTDTQY
cdr3_length: 14; v_call: TRBV18; j_call: TRBJ2-3; clone_size: -; cdr3_aa: ASSPISAGLTDTQY
cdr3_length: 12; v_call: TRBV6-1; j_call: TRBJ1-4; clone_size: few; cdr3_aa: ASSSRDSSEKLF
cdr3_length: 13; v_call: TRBV5-1; j_call: TRBJ2-3; clone_size: many; cdr3_aa: ASSSGWIVPDTQY
cdr3_length: 13; v_call: TRBV11-2; j_call: TRBJ2-5; clone_size: -; cdr3_aa: ASRKTRLIQETQY
cdr3_length: 12; v_call: TRBV15; j_call: TRBJ2-7; clone_size: many; cdr3_aa: ATSRGLLGYEQY
cdr3_length: 13; v_call: TRBV5-1; j_call: TRBJ1-1; clone_size: many; cdr3_aa: ASSSAPGFNTEAF
cdr3_length: 12; v_call: TRBV29-1; j_call: TRBJ2-7; clone_size: many; cdr3_aa: SVRTTSDSYEQY
cdr3_length: 15; v_call: TRBV11-2; j_call: TRBJ2-3; clone_size: many; cdr3_aa: ASSLQQRVTSTDTQY
cdr3_length: 11; v_call: TRBV29-1; j_call: TRBJ2-7; clone_size: many; cdr3_aa: SVGLAGVGEQY
cdr3_length: 12; v_call: TRBV10-2; j_call: TRBJ2-1; clone_size: few; cdr3_aa: ASKDRGVGNEQF
cdr3_length: 12; v_call: TRBV5-4; j_call: TRBJ1-2; clone_size: -; cdr3_aa: ASSLTSSNYGYT
cdr3_length: 12; v_call: TRBV28; j_call: TRBJ2-1; clone_size: many; cdr3_aa: ASVSGSQYNEQF
cdr3_length: 19; v_call: TRBV21-1; j_call: TRBJ2-1; clone_size: few; cdr3_aa: ASRKDGCGGRTLGGNNEQF
cdr3_length: 12; v_call: TRBV12-3/TRBV12-4; j_call: TRBJ2-2; clone_size: many; cdr3_aa: ASSFFRSGGELF
cdr3_length: 7; v_call: TRBV27; j_call: TRBJ2-7; clone_size: many; cdr3_aa: ASRFEQY
cdr3_length: 12; v_call: TRBV12-3/TRBV12-4; j_call: TRBJ1-3; clone_size: many; cdr3_aa: ASSPGEAGNTIY
cdr3_length: 11; v_call: TRBV29-1; j_call: TRBJ2-3; clone_size: few; cdr3_aa: SVSRDRTDTQY
cdr3_length: 12; v_call: TRBV20-1; j_call: TRBJ1-2; clone_size: many; cdr3_aa: SASLPAINYGYT
cdr3_length: 11; v_call: TRBV20-1; j_call: TRBJ2-1; clone_size: many; cdr3_aa: SARDLATSEQF
cdr3_length: 15; v_call: TRBV7-6; j_call: TRBJ2-1; clone_size: -; cdr3_aa: ASSMASSGGYVYEQF
cdr3_length: 12; v_call: TRBV20-1; j_call: TRBJ2-7; clone_size: many; cdr3_aa: SAREGDHTYEQY
cdr3_length: 14; v_call: TRBV20-1; j_call: TRBJ1-2; clone_size: -; cdr3_aa: SAPKPTGGIGYGYT
cdr3_length: 13; v_call: TRBV12-3/TRBV12-4; j_call: TRBJ2-2; clone_size: many; cdr3_aa: ASNLDRVEGGELF
cdr3_length: 14; v_call: TRBV7-2; j_call: TRBJ1-6; clone_size: few; cdr3_aa: ASGVTPGSYNSPLH
cdr3_length: 13; v_call: TRBV7-8; j_call: TRBJ1-4; clone_size: many; cdr3_aa: ASSLLAGPNEKLF
cdr3_length: 15; v_call: TRBV20-1; j_call: TRBJ1-2; clone_size: many; cdr3_aa: SARDKGQSYLNYGYT
cdr3_length: 15; v_call: TRBV10-3; j_call: TRBJ2-1; clone_size: -; cdr3_aa: AISDYGTGGSYNEQF
cdr3_length: 12; v_call: TRBV30; j_call: TRBJ2-7; clone_size: few; cdr3_aa: AWSVIGLDSEQY
cdr3_length: 17; v_call: TRBV11-1; j_call: TRBJ2-2; clone_size: few; cdr3_aa: ASSTHGRALRWYTGELF
cdr3_length: 12; v_call: TRBV27; j_call: TRBJ1-5; clone_size: many; cdr3_aa: ASSAQGLDQPQH
cdr3_length: 13; v_call: TRBV28; j_call: TRBJ1-5; clone_size: -; cdr3_aa: ASSLRVLSNQPQH
cdr3_length: 11; v_call: TRBV5-1; j_call: TRBJ1-2; clone_size: many; cdr3_aa: ASSPGMNYGYT
cdr3_length: 12; v_call: TRBV12-3/TRBV12-4; j_call: TRBJ2-1; clone_size: many; cdr3_aa: ASSPGFREYEQF
cdr3_length: 12; v_call: TRBV3-1; j_call: TRBJ2-2; clone_size: -; cdr3_aa: ASSRGVGPGELF
cdr3_length: 13; v_call: TRBV21-1; j_call: TRBJ2-1; clone_size: few; cdr3_aa: ASSSAPSSYNEQF
cdr3_length: 14; v_call: TRBV5-1; j_call: TRBJ2-3; clone_size: many; cdr3_aa: ASSPGAGSSPPTQY
cdr3_length: 14; v_call: TRBV5-1; j_call: TRBJ2-3; clone_size: many; cdr3_aa: ASSLGLAGGTDTQY
cdr3_length: 13; v_call: TRBV12-3/TRBV12-4; j_call: TRBJ2-5; clone_size: many; cdr3_aa: ASSQGAGLSETQY
cdr3_length: 12; v_call: TRBV24-1; j_call: TRBJ2-7; clone_size: many; cdr3_aa: ATSDFARRYEQY
cdr3_length: 11; v_call: TRBV12-3/TRBV12-4; j_call: TRBJ2-5; clone_size: many; cdr3_aa: ASSFFGGETQY
cdr3_length: 11; v_call: TRBV12-3/TRBV12-4; j_call: TRBJ1-5; clone_size: many; cdr3_aa: ASRAGGVQPQH
cdr3_length: 11; v_call: TRBV7-9; j_call: TRBJ1-1; clone_size: few; cdr3_aa: ATRDRKNTEAF
cdr3_length: 13; v_call: TRBV6-2/TRBV6-3; j_call: TRBJ2-2; clone_size: -; cdr3_aa: ASSHGAGESGELF
cdr3_length: 10; v_call: TRBV20-1; j_call: TRBJ1-1; clone_size: many; cdr3_aa: SPGPRNTEAF
cdr3_length: 13; v_call: TRBV9; j_call: TRBJ1-2; clone_size: -; cdr3_aa: ASSVGSEVNYGYT
cdr3_length: 10; v_call: TRBV29-1; j_call: TRBJ2-4; clone_size: many; cdr3_aa: SVAEPQNIQY
cdr3_length: 11; v_call: TRBV7-2; j_call: TRBJ2-1; clone_size: few; cdr3_aa: ASSLEGRRRQF
cdr3_length: 13; v_call: TRBV20-1; j_call: TRBJ2-7; clone_size: many; cdr3_aa: SARLQETGFYEQY
cdr3_length: 10; v_call: TRBV20-1; j_call: TRBJ2-7; clone_size: many; cdr3_aa: SARGTGLEQY
cdr3_length: 13; v_call: TRBV28; j_call: TRBJ2-1; clone_size: -; cdr3_aa: ASSSPPGAYNEQF
cdr3_length: 14; v_call: TRBV5-1; j_call: TRBJ1-4; clone_size: many; cdr3_aa: ASSLLWGQKNEKLF
cdr3_length: 12; v_call: TRBV27; j_call: TRBJ2-3; clone_size: many; cdr3_aa: ASGTRPSTDTQY